Described below is a single T cell receptor beta chain sequence and its context. Its recognized antigen is unknown. No much larger clonotype is one base removed from it; base qualities were not supplied. These data originate in a study of blood T cell repertoires in COVID-19 (TCRdb year 2020). Regarding the study in general: Collaborator samples came from the United States, Italy and Spain and covered acute and convalescent phases of COVID-19. The prospective study material was composed of cDNA or gDNA derived from T cells, B-cell-depleted T cells, or PBMCs. Subjects who had been exposed to COVID-19, were actively infected with it, or had recovered from it provided the deeply sampled blood TCRbeta repertoires that made up the dataset. A freely available public database, intended as a resource for researchers studying the immune response to SARS-CoV-2, is where the repertoires were released. Samples were obtained from the ongoing ImmuneRACE study (first 160 participants) and from some 1,200 subjects provided by 6 global collaborators. Nearly every sample came with metadata listing a de-identified subject ID, COVID-19 status, age in years and sex. Where available, HLA class I and class II types were taken from metadata supplied by the sample provider and were not determined by assay-based typing.

The CDR3 sequence holds 14 residues, the cysteine and phenylalanine included. CDR3 DNA is the only sequence kept; it has 42 bases, read in frame from the first base. The germline V gene sets CDR1 to LGHNT and CDR2 to FRNRAP. Trimming removed 5 bases from V and 7 bases from J; the gene matches leave 8 bases unexplained. One collaborating source in Seattle enrolled patients while the patients were actively infected and followed the patients over time throughout the course of disease. Collaborating institutions collected whole blood in K2EDTA tubes following their own protocols. Collaborator samples were shipped for TCRbeta analysis as frozen whole blood, isolated PBMCs, or DNA extracted from either sample type. TCRbeta CDR3 regions were amplified from genomic DNA by means of the immunoSEQ Assay, a bias-controlled multiplex PCR. For the original study's pipeline: Within the assay, amplification of reference gene primers was used to estimate how many nucleated cells each sample contained. To quantify the absolute abundance of each unique TCRbeta CDR3 rearrangement, sequence reads were collapsed and filtered. For each sample, productive Simpson clonality was calculated as the square root of Simpson's diversity index across productive rearrangements. TCRdb's version of the immuneACCESS table is confined to in-frame rearrangements and falls short of the full clone set. An unresolved V gene accounts for under half of the shortfall where checked; the remainder is of unknown origin. V, J and clone size were drawn from that table, and D and trimming were deduced from the DNA. Counted in this sample were around 400,000 clones; 70% to 90% of them appeared once. The ten largest clones capture about 2.3% of the sample.

Overall study results and their limits: The amount of clinical and demographic metadata varied by source and participant and was provided uncurated.

Sample: peripheral blood. The V and J segments used are TRBV12-5 and TRBJ1-2; a stretch of 9 junction bases matches TRBD1. This clonotype originated in an older woman with COVID-19, enrolled during active disease. DNA sequence: TGTGCTAGTGGTACTGGGACAGGGATTGGTGGCTACACCTTC. This encodes CASGTGTGIGGYTF.